This T cell receptor (beta chain) is from a study of T cell changes during pregnancy in multiple sclerosis. Trimming pared 5 bases from V and 6 bases from J, leaving 13 bases between. Looked up from germline, CDR1 is SGHVS and CDR2 is FQNEAQ. The CDR3 consists of 13 residues. This clone has a handful of counts. TCRdb's copy holds only in-frame clones and misses some; the assay was immunoSEQ multiplex PCR. The repertoire consists of 55,000 to 65,000 clones, with more than 75% occurring once and the leading ten covering approximately 3%. Here the sequenced sample was peripheral blood, taken in the first trimester of pregnancy. This sequence originates from a female donor in good health, enrolled as a control in a pregnancy study. J is TRBJ1-1 and V is TRBV7-8; D perhaps matches TRBD1 (5 bases). CDR3 in DNA: TGTGCCAGCAGCCGCAGGGAGGACGCTGAAGCTTTCTTT. Protein product: CASSRREDAEAFF.